The sequence of this T cell receptor (beta chain) was determined in a study of T cell responses to AZD1222 COVID-19 vaccine. Germline V gene sequence: CDR1 SGHDT, CDR2 YYEEEE. There are 16 residues in the CDR3. V was clipped by 3 bases and J by 0 bases, with 13 bases between them. Profiled with immunoSEQ multiplex PCR; TCRdb holds only in-frame clones, not every one. The sample lists tens of thousands of clones, 80% to 95% occurring once. The rearrangement uses TRBV5-6 and TRBJ1-3; TRBD1 might be the D (5 bases). The sample in question was peripheral blood, obtained 28 days after the second dose of the MenACWY control vaccine. The TCR comes from an adult who received the MenACWY meningococcal vaccine as a control. The CDR3 DNA sequence: TGTGCCAGCAGCTCTTTCGACAGACGCTCTGGAAACACCATATATTTT. Translating gives CASSSFDRRSGNTIYF.